This TCR beta chain stems from a study of CD8+CD57+ T cells in acquired aplastic anemia. In the study overall: On average, sorted CD4+ and CD8+ cells gave 3.2 ug of DNA.

Findings and caveats of the study: Both patients and controls carried the same twenty-nine CD8+ CDR3 sequences. Researchers reported that CD8+ Simpson's diversity was not significantly different in patients versus controls.

On this clonotype itself: Its antigen is currently unknown.

There are 12 residues in the CDR3. V dropped 8 bases and J dropped 5 bases, with 10 bases sitting between them. Per the germline V gene, CDR1 is SEHNR and CDR2 is FQNEAQ (reference sequence). For sequencing, patients were chosen who had shown expansion of CD8+CD57+ cells by flow cytometry. Patients were untreated when blood was sampled. CDR3 and TCR beta VDJ profiling relied on a genomic DNA template. MiXCR was run by TCRdb on the reads, yielding one entry per CDR3 protein. The sample has about 470,000 distinct CDR3 sequences; around a third are singletons. Material: sorted CD4+, CD8+, or CD8+CD57+ T cells (not recorded which) from PBMCs. This receptor was obtained from a human donor with aplastic anemia. The chain couples TRBV7-9 to TRBJ2-1; perhaps TRBD2 as D (5 bases). The CDR3 DNA follows: TGTGCCAGCGGGAGTGGTCACAATGAGCAGTTCTTC. Protein sequence: CASGSGHNEQFF.